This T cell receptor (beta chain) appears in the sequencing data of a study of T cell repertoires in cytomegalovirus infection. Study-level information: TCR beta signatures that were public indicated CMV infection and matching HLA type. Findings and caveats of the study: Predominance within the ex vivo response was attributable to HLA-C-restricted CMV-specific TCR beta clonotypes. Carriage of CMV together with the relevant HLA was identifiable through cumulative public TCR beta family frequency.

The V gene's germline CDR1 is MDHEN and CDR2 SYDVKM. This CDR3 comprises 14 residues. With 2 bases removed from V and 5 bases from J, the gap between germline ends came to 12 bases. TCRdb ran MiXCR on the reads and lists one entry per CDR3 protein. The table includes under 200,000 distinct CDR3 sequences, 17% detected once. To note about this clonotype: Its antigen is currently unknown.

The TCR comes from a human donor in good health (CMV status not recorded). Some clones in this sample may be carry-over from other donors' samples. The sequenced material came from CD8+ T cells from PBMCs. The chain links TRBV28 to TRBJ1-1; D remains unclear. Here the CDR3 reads CASSLDMGGTEAFF. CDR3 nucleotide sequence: TGTGCCAGCAGTTTAGACATGGGCGGTACTGAAGCTTTCTTT. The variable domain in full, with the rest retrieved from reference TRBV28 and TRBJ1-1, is DVKVTQSSRYLVKRTGEKVFLECVQDMDHENMFWYRQDPGLGLRLIYFSYDVKMKEKGDIPEGYSVSREKKERFSLILESASTNQTSMYLCASSLDMGGTEAFFGQGTRLTVV.